These 30 T cell receptor beta chains originate from one sample sequenced in a study of T cell responses to AZD1222 COVID-19 vaccine. Assay used: immunoSEQ multiplex PCR; TCRdb lists only in-frame clones, some missing. The table records fewer than 150,000 clones, around 90% of them present only once. The sample consisted of peripheral blood, taken on day 0 of AZD1222 vaccination. Source of these receptors: an adult in good health.

The J gene is TRBJ1-6, the V gene TRBV4-1, with D uncertain. V was trimmed by 0 bases and J by 4 bases, leaving 10 bases between them. Germline V lookup: CDR1 MGHRA, CDR2 YSYEKL. The CDR3 extends over 16 amino acids. This CDR3 is CASSQDLTAYNSPLHF. The CDR3 DNA reads TGCGCCAGCAGCCAAGATTTGACGGCATATAATTCACCCCTCCACTTT.

This clone was seen only once. The chain links TRBV10-1 to TRBJ1-1; D perhaps matches TRBD1 (5 bases). The CDR3 totals 13 residues. Trimming stripped 1 base from V and 5 bases from J, with 8 bases between. CDR1 and CDR2 from the germline V gene are WNHNN and SYGVQD (reference sequence). The CDR3 sequence: CASSEWGGTEAFF. CDR3 nucleotides: TGCGCCAGCAGTGAGTGGGGGGGGACTGAAGCTTTCTTT.

The chain uses TRBV3-1 (or the pseudogene TRBV3-2) and TRBJ2-7; possible D gene TRBD2, 7 bases. CDR1 is LGHDT and CDR2 is YNNKEL in the germline V gene (reference sequence). Trimming shortened V by 1 base and J by 1 base, and 20 bases separated the two germline ends. CDR3 size: 18 residues. The CDR3 here is CASSQVFQRGATSYEQYF. The CDR3 nucleotides read TGTGCCAGCAGCCAAGTTTTTCAACGGGGGGCCACTTCCTACGAGCAGTACTTC.

The chain uses TRBV6-5 and TRBJ1-6; D is uncertain. V was shortened by 0 bases and J by 15 bases, with 12 bases between the two germline ends. Germline V gene sequence: CDR1 MNHEY, CDR2 SVGAGI. CDR3 length: 13 amino acids. DNA of the CDR3: TGTGCCAGCAGTTACTCCGGGCGGGCGAGCCTCCACTTT. This codes for CASSYSGRASLHF.

The chain combines TRBV27 with TRBJ1-5; 8 bases are shared with TRBD1. This CDR3 has 13 residues. Germline assignment: CDR1 MNHEY and CDR2 SMNVEV (reference sequence). The J segment lost 7 bases and the V segment lost 5 bases, leaving 4 bases of the junction unmatched. The CDR3 here is CASSDRGGQPQHF. CDR3 sequence (DNA): TGTGCCAGCAGTGACAGGGGAGGCCAGCCCCAGCATTTT.

The CDR3 loop is CASSLTPMEGETQYF. The CDR3 nucleotides read TGTGCCAGCAGCTTAACGCCCATGGAAGGGGAGACCCAGTACTTC. The chain uses TRBV7-3 and TRBJ2-5; D remains ambiguous. The germline gives CDR1 SGHTA, CDR2 FQGTGA. CDR3 length: 15 amino acids. V was pared by 0 bases and J by 5 bases, with 13 bases between.

This sequence joins TRBV27 and TRBJ2-7, with 8 bases identical to TRBD1. V lost 5 bases, J lost 5 bases, and 14 bases stayed unmatched. The CDR3 runs 16 residues. Germline CDR1 and CDR2: MNHEY and SMNVEV (reference sequence). The CDR3 nucleotides are TGTGCCAGCAGTCCCAGAGTAGACAGGGGTCCGCACGAGCAGTACTTC. The encoded protein is CASSPRVDRGPHEQYF.

J is TRBJ2-7 and V is TRBV24-1; 7 nucleotides line up with TRBD2. Germline lookup yields CDR1 KGHDR and CDR2 SFDVKD. CDR3 length: 13 residues. The junction had 4 bases not matched to a gene; V was cut back by 7 bases and J by 2 bases. The CDR3 DNA reads TGTGCCACCAGCCGGCTAGCGGCCTACGAGCAGTACTTC. Translating it yields CATSRLAAYEQYF.

The rearrangement uses TRBV11-2 and TRBJ2-2; D is unresolved. V dropped 5 bases and J dropped 6 bases, with 13 bases sitting between them. Germline V lookup: CDR1 SGHAT, CDR2 FQNNGV. CDR3 length equals 14 residues. CDR3: CASSAPTRPGELFF. CDR3 coding DNA: TGTGCCAGCAGCGCACCCACGCGACCCGGGGAGCTGTTTTTT.

The chain couples TRBV5-1 to TRBJ2-7, with 7 bases fitting TRBD1. This CDR3 contains 15 residues. Germline V CDR1 and CDR2: SGHRS, YFSETQ. The ends lost 3 bases at V and 2 bases at J; junction bases unmatched: 8. CDR3 amino acids: CASSSGTAPPYEQYF. The CDR3 nucleotides read TGCGCCAGCAGCTCTGGGACAGCTCCCCCCTACGAGCAGTACTTC.

J is TRBJ2-7 and V is TRBV30; 8 bases fit TRBD1. The trim removed 8 bases at V and 3 bases at J, leaving 6 bases unmatched. Per the germline V gene, CDR1 is GTSNPN and CDR2 is SVGIG (reference sequence). This CDR3 has 12 residues. CDR3 residues: CAGGTGIYEQYF. CDR3 nucleotide sequence: TGTGCCGGAGGGACAGGAATCTACGAGCAGTACTTC.

The CDR3 bases are TGCGCCAGCAGCCAAGCGTCCTTATCCTACGAGCAGTACTTC. As protein: CASSQASLSYEQYF. The chain employs TRBV4-1 and TRBJ2-7, with no clear D. CDR1 MGHRA and CDR2 YSYEKL come from the germline V gene. Trimming cost V 1 base and J 1 base, with 8 bases left between them. The CDR3 covers 14 residues.

The chain combines TRBV9 with TRBJ2-2, with D perhaps being TRBD1 or TRBD2 (7 bases each). In germline, CDR1 is SGDLS, CDR2 YYNGEE. The CDR3 has 16 amino acids. V lost 2 bases, J lost 4 bases, and 15 bases lay in between. The CDR3 protein is CASSVESRGGTGELFF. In nucleotides, the CDR3 is TGTGCCAGCAGCGTGGAGAGCAGGGGGGGCACCGGGGAGCTGTTTTTT.

The chain couples TRBV3-1 (or the pseudogene TRBV3-2) to TRBJ2-7; D gene ambiguous. With 5 bases removed from V and 0 bases from J, the gap between germline ends came to 8 bases. Germline V lookup: CDR1 LGHDT, CDR2 YNNKEL (reference sequence). This CDR3 comprises 13 residues. The CDR3 coding sequence is TGTGCCAGCAGCGACCCAAGCTCCTACGAGCAGTACTTC. It encodes CASSDPSSYEQYF.

The V and J genes are TRBV19 and TRBJ1-3, with no clear D. This CDR3 has 13 residues. CDR1 is LNHDA and CDR2 is SQIVND in the germline V gene (reference sequence). Trimming stripped 7 bases from V and 4 bases from J, with 11 bases between. The CDR3 reads CASKAVGGNTIYF. DNA for the CDR3: TGTGCCAGTAAAGCGGTAGGCGGAAACACCATATATTTT.

The chain employs TRBV5-5 and TRBJ2-1; tentatively, D is TRBD1 (6 bases). Germline assignment: CDR1 SGHKS and CDR2 YYEKEE (reference sequence). The CDR3 contains 13 residues. The V end lost 3 bases, the J end lost 7 bases, and 11 bases lay between the germline ends. The DNA of the CDR3 is TGTGCCAGCAGCTCGGACAGTTTGAATGAGCAGTTCTTC. Its translation: CASSSDSLNEQFF.

This chain joins TRBV27 and TRBJ2-1; TRBD2 matches 9 bases. The CDR3 totals 17 residues. CDR1 is MNHEY and CDR2 is SMNVEV in the germline V gene (reference sequence). The V and J ends lost 7 bases and 0 bases, in that order; junction bases with no gene match: 10. The CDR3 nucleotides are TGTGCCAGCAACCAGGCCCTGACTAGCGGCTCCTACAATGAGCAGTTCTTC. Its protein product is CASNQALTSGSYNEQFF.

The V call is TRBV4-1, the J call TRBJ2-3; D not resolved. Germline assignment: CDR1 MGHRA and CDR2 YSYEKL. CDR3 length: 12 amino acids. Trimming stripped 4 bases from V and 2 bases from J, with 4 bases between. The CDR3: CASSRDTDTQYF. CDR3 bases: TGCGCCAGCAGCCGAGACACAGATACGCAGTATTTT.

This clone was seen just once. The chain uses TRBV20-1 and TRBJ2-3; the match to TRBD1 covers 7 bases. Germline V lookup: CDR1 DFQATT, CDR2 SNEGSKA (reference sequence). J lost 4 bases, V lost 3 bases, and 4 bases had no gene match. This CDR3 spans 13 amino acids. CDR3 protein: CSASTGAADTQYF. The CDR3 DNA is TGCAGTGCTAGTACAGGGGCGGCAGATACGCAGTATTTT.

V and J are TRBV6-2 or TRBV6-3 and TRBJ2-1, with D uncertain. The V end was cut by 1 base, the J end by 0 bases, with 10 bases between. In germline, CDR1 is MNHEY, CDR2 SVGEGT. The CDR3 spans 16 residues. The CDR3 DNA reads TGTGCCAGCAGTTACTATCCAGATCTCTCCTACAATGAGCAGTTCTTC. Translation gives CASSYYPDLSYNEQFF.

This clone was recorded only once. The J gene is TRBJ2-1, the V gene TRBV10-3; D may be TRBD1 (12 bases). This CDR3 contains 21 residues. The V and J ends lost 8 bases and 3 bases respectively, with 35 bases between them. The germline CDR1 and CDR2 sequences are ENHRY and SYGVKD. The CDR3 loop reads CAIGGQGASTSGRIGYNEQFF. For the CDR3, the DNA is TGTGCCATCGGGGGACAGGGGGCGAGTACTAGCGGGAGAATAGGCTACAATGAGCAGTTCTTC.

The chain combines TRBV9 with TRBJ2-1, with TRBD2 matching over 7 bases. V lost 2 bases to trimming and J lost 3 bases; unmatched junction nucleotides: 2. CDR1 and CDR2 from the germline V gene are SGDLS and YYNGEE. The CDR3 has 14 residues. The DNA for the CDR3 is TGTGCCAGCAGCGTCCTAGCGGTCTACAATGAGCAGTTCTTC. Translation gives CASSVLAVYNEQFF.

This chain connects TRBV7-6 to TRBJ2-7; TRBD1 matches at 7 bases. Trimming at V came to 3 bases and at J to 1 base, leaving 6 bases not matched to a gene. This CDR3 comprises 15 residues. Germline V gives CDR1 SGHVS, CDR2 FNYEAQ. The CDR3 here is CASSFDGQVSYEQYF. CDR3 nucleotides: TGTGCCAGCAGCTTCGATGGACAGGTATCCTACGAGCAGTACTTC.

V gene TRBV10-2 combines with J gene TRBJ2-1; 11 nucleotides agree with TRBD2. The CDR3 extends over 13 amino acids. Germline CDR1 WSHSY, CDR2 SAAADI. After removal of 8 bases from V and 9 bases from J, the junction contained 6 bases not matched to a gene. CDR3 sequence: CASHSGRAGEQFF. The CDR3 DNA reads as TGCGCCAGCCATAGCGGGAGGGCCGGTGAGCAGTTCTTC.

The rearrangement joins TRBV7-3 to TRBJ1-2, with 7 bases lining up with TRBD1. The CDR3 runs to 16 residues. Germline values: CDR1 SGHTA, CDR2 FQGTGA. V shed 4 bases and J 5 bases; nucleotides not matched to a gene: 13. This chain's CDR3 is CASSYGTEAVSYGYTF. CDR3 sequence (DNA): TGTGCCAGCAGCTACGGGACAGAGGCTGTCTCATATGGCTACACCTTC. The full variable domain, rest sourced from reference TRBV7-3 and TRBJ1-2, is GAGVSQTPSNKVTEKGKYVELRCDPISGHTALYWYRQSLGQGPEFLIYFQGTGAADDSGLPNDRFFAVRPEGSVSTLKIQRTERGDSAVYLCASSYGTEAVSYGYTFGSGTRLTVV.

The rearrangement uses TRBV18 and TRBJ1-2; 7 positions match TRBD1. V shed 3 bases, J shed 2 bases, and the junction held 9 bases outside the gene matches. This CDR3 is 16 amino acids long. Germline V CDR1 and CDR2: KGHSH, LQKENI. The CDR3 sequence is CASSPQGDRANYGYTF. CDR3 DNA sequence: TGTGCCAGCTCACCTCAAGGAGACAGGGCCAACTATGGCTACACCTTC.

This clone was observed once. This chain joins TRBV18 and TRBJ1-4; no clear D. The CDR3 covers 16 residues. CDR1 is KGHSH, CDR2 LQKENI, per germline. V was cut by 0 bases and J by 7 bases, with 15 bases left in between. The CDR3 here is CASSPPAAGGFEKLFF. As DNA, the CDR3 is TGTGCCAGCTCACCACCGGCGGCAGGTGGCTTTGAAAAACTGTTTTTT.

This rearrangement joins TRBV29-1 to TRBJ1-6; 7 nucleotides agree with TRBD1. The CDR3 loop spans 13 amino acids. Germline CDR1 is SQVTM and CDR2 is ANQGSEA. V was clipped by 4 bases and J by 7 bases; unmatched bases: 4. The CDR3 reads CSVGGTANSPLHF. The CDR3, as DNA: TGCAGCGTTGGTGGGACAGCAAATTCACCCCTCCACTTT.

The rearrangement uses TRBV5-6 and TRBJ2-2; 11 bases line up with TRBD2. Trimming cost V 4 bases and J 4 bases; bases outside gene matches: 9. Germline V lookup: CDR1 SGHDT, CDR2 YYEEEE. This CDR3 contains 17 residues. The CDR3 region has the DNA TGTGCCAGCAGCCGTGGGACTAGCGGAGGGGGCACCGGGGAGCTGTTTTTT. Its translation: CASSRGTSGGGTGELFF.

This chain connects TRBV9 to TRBJ2-1; the match to TRBD2 covers 12 bases. Trimming removed 3 bases from V and 8 bases from J; junction bases left unmatched: 3. The CDR3 totals 14 residues. Germline CDR1 and CDR2: SGDLS and YYNGEE. CDR3 in DNA: TGTGCCAGCAGCGCTAGACTAGCGGGGGATGAGCAGTTCTTC. Translating gives CASSARLAGDEQFF.